This T cell receptor beta chain was obtained from a study of blood T cell repertoires in COVID-19. Study-level information: The United States, Italy and Spain supplied acute and convalescent COVID-19 samples. T cells, B-cell-depleted T cells, or PBMCs provided the cDNA or gDNA that served as material.

Germline V lookup: CDR1 SGHTA, CDR2 FQGTGA. CDR3 size: 14 residues. Trimming took off 5 bases at V and 13 bases at J, with 20 bases between the two ends. Per the study methods: Counts of nucleated cells, estimated from reference gene primer amplification, were obtained. Assay: immunoSEQ multiplex PCR; the TCRdb copy retains only in-frame clones and omits some. Clonal size and the V and J genes are those of that table, whereas D and trimming came from the DNA. The table lists 130,000 or so clones, 80% to 90% of them singletons. The source material was peripheral blood. The J gene is TRBJ2-2, the V gene TRBV7-3, with D possibly matching TRBD1 (6 bases). This TCR was sampled from a man aged 60 to 69 with active or convalescent COVID-19. The CDR3 coding sequence is TGTGCCAGCAGCCCCGGACAGAGCCAAGGTCTGCTGTTTTTT. Its protein is CASSPGQSQGLLFF. The variable domain in full, completed from reference TRBV7-3 and TRBJ2-2, reads GAGVSQTPSNKVTEKGKYVELRCDPISGHTALYWYRQSLGQGPEFLIYFQGTGAADDSGLPNDRFFAVRPEGSVSTLKIQRTERGDSAVYLCASSPGQSQGLLFFGEGSRLTVL.